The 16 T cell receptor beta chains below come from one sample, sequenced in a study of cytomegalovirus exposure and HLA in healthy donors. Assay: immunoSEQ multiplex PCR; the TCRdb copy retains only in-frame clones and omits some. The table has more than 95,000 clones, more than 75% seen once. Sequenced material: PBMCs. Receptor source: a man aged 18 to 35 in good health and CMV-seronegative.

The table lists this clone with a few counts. The CDR3: CATTTGNDEAFF. The CDR3 DNA is TGTGCCACAACGACAGGGAATGATGAAGCTTTCTTT. The chain employs TRBV30 and TRBJ1-1; TRBD1 matches 7 bases. Trimming took 8 bases from V and 7 from J; bases not matched to a gene: 10. CDR1 and CDR2 (germline): GTSNPN, SVGIG (reference sequence). The CDR3 runs to 12 residues.

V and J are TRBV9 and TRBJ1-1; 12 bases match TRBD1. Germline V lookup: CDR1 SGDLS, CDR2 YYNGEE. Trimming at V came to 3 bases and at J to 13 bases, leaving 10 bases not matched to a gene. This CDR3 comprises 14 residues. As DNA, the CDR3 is TGTGCCAGCAGCGCCGAGGGACAGGGGGCGCAGGGTTTCTTT. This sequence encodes CASSAEGQGAQGFF.

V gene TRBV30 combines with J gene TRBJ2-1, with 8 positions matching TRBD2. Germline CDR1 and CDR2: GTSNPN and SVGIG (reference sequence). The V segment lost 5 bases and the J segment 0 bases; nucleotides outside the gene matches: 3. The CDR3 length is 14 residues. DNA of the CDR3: TGTGCCTGGGGAAGCGGGAGCTCCTACAATGAGCAGTTCTTC. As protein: CAWGSGSSYNEQFF.

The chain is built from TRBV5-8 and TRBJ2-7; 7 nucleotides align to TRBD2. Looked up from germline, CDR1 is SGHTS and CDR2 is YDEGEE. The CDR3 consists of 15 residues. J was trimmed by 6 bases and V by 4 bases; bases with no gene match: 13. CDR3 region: CASSPRRAGVSEQYF. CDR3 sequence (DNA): TGTGCCAGCAGCCCCCGAAGGGCGGGAGTCAGCGAGCAGTACTTC.

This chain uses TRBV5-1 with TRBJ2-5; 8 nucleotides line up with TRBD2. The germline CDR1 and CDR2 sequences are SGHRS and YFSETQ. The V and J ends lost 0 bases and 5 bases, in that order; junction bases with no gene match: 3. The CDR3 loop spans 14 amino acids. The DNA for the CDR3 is TGCGCCAGCAGCTTGGGGGGGACTAGGGAGACCCAGTACTTC. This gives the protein CASSLGGTRETQYF.

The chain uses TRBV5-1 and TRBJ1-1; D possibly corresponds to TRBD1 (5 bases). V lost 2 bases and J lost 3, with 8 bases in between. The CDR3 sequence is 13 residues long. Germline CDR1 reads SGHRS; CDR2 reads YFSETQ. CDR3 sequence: CASSFGHDTEAFF. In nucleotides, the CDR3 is TGCGCCAGCAGCTTCGGACACGACACTGAAGCTTTCTTT.

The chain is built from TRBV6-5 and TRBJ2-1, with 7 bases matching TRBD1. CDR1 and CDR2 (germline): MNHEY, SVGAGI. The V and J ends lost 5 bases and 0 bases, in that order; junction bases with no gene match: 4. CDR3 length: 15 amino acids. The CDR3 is CASSPPGGSYNEQFF. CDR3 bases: TGTGCCAGCAGTCCGCCAGGGGGCTCCTACAATGAGCAGTTCTTC.

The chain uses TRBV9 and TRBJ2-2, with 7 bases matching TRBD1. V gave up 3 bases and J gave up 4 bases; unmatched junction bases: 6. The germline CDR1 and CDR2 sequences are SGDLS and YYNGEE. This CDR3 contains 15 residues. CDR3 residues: CASSATGKGTGELFF. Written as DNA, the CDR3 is TGTGCCAGCAGCGCGACAGGGAAGGGCACCGGGGAGCTGTTTTTT.

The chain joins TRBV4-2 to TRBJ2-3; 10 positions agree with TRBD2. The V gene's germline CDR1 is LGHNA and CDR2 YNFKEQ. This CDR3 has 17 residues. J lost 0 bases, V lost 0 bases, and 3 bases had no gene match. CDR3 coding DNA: TGTGCCAGCAGCCAAGACGGAGCGGGAGGGAGCACAGATACGCAGTATTTT. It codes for CASSQDGAGGSTDTQYF.

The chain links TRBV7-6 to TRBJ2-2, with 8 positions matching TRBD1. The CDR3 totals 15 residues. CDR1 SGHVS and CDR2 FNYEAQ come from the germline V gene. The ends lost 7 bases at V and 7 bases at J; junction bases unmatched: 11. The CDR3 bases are TGTGCCAGCACCCTTCACACAGGGGGAGGCGGGGAGCTGTTTTTT. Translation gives CASTLHTGGGGELFF.

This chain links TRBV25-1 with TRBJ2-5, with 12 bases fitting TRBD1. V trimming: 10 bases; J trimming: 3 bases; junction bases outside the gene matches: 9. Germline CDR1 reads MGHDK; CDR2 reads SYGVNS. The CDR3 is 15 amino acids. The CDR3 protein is CATDHGTGGKETQYF. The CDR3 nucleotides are TGTGCCACCGATCACGGGACAGGGGGCAAAGAGACCCAGTACTTC.

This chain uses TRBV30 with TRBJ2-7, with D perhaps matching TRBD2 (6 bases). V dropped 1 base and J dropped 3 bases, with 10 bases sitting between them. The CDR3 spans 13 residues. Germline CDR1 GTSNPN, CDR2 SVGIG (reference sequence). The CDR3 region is CAWSGGDHYEQYF. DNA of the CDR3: TGTGCCTGGAGTGGCGGGGATCACTACGAGCAGTACTTC.

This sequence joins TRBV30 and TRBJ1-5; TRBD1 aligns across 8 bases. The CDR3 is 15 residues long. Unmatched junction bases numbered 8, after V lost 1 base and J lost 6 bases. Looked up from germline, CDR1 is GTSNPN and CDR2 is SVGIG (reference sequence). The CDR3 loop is CAWSALDREGQPQHF. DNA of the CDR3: TGTGCCTGGAGTGCCCTGGACAGGGAAGGTCAGCCCCAGCATTTT.

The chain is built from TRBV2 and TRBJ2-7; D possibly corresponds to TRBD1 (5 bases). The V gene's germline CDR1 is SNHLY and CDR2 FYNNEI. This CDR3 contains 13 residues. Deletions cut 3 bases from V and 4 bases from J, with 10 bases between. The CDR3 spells CASSEATGYEQYF. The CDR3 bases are TGTGCCAGCAGTGAGGCTACAGGTTACGAGCAGTACTTC. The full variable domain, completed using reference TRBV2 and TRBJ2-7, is EPEVTQTPSHQVTQMGQEVILRCVPISNHLYFYWYRQILGQKVEFLVSFYNNEISEKSEIFDDQFSVERPDGSNFTLKIRSTKLEDSAMYFCASSEATGYEQYFGPGTRLTVT.

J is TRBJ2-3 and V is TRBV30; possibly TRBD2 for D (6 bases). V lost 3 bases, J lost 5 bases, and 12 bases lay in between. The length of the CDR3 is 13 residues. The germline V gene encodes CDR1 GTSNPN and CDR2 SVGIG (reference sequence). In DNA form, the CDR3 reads TGTGCCTGGAGCGGGGACTCCAAAGATACGCAGTATTTT. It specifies CAWSGDSKDTQYF.

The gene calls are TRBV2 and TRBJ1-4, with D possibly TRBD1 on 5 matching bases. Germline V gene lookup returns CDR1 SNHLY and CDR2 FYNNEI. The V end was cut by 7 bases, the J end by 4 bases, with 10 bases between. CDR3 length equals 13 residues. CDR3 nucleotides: TGTGCCAGCACAGGGCAGGATAATGAAAAACTGTTTTTT. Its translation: CASTGQDNEKLFF.